This T cell receptor beta chain was profiled in a study of Graves' ophthalmopathy and Graves' hyperthyroidism. The table lists this clonotype with many counts. Given a much more abundant clone one base away, this may be a read error. By definition, stable hyperthyroidism involved no ophthalmopathy within 18 months of follow-up. Hyperthyroidism patients, all newly diagnosed, had under 2 months' duration and ages of 18 to 65. Uncontrolled infections, pregnancy, lactation or other autoimmune diseases led to patient exclusion. Beta-chain TCR CDR3 regions were amplified from RNA transcripts. HTBI primers were employed in first-round RT-PCR, then a second-round multiplex PCR followed. One entry per CDR3 protein results from TCRdb running MiXCR on the multiplex PCR reads. Of around 400,000 distinct CDR3 sequences in the sample, under 25% were seen once. CDR1 MNHNS and CDR2 SASEGT come from the germline V gene. This CDR3 is built from 15 residues.

V and J are TRBV6-1 and TRBJ2-5; D might be TRBD2 (6 bases). The receptor was derived from a woman aged 18-29 years with stable Graves' hyperthyroidism. The sample taken for sequencing was peripheral blood. DNA for the CDR3: TGTGCCAGCAGTAGGGGAGGACGGCACAAAGAGACCAAGTACTTC. Amino acid sequence: CASSRGGRHKETKYF.